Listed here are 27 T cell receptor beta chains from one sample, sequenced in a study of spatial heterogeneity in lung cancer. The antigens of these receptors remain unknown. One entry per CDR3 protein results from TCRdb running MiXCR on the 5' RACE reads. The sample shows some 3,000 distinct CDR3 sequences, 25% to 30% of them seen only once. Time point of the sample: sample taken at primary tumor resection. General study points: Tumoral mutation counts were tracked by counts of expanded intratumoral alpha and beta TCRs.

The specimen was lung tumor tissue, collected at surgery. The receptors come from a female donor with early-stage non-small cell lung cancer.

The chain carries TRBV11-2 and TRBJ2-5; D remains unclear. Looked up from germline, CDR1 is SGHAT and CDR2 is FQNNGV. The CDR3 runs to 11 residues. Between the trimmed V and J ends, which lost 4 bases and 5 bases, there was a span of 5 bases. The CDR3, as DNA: TGTGCCAGCAGCTCCTGGGAGACCCAGTACTTC. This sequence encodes CASSSWETQYF.

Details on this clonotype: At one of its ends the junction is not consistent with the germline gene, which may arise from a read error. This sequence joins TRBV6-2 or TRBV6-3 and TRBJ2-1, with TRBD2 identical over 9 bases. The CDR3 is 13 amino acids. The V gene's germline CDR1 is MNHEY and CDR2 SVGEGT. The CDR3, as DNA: TGTGCCAGCAGTCACAAGACTAGCGGTAGGCGTCTCTTC. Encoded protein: CASSHKTSGRRLF.

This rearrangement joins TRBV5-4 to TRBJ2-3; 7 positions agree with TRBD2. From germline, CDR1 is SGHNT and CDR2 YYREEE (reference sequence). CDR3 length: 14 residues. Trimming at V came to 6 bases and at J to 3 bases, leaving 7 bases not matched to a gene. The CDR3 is CASTGGGETDTQYF. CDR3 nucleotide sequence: TGTGCCAGCACCGGTGGGGGGGAGACAGATACGCAGTATTTT.

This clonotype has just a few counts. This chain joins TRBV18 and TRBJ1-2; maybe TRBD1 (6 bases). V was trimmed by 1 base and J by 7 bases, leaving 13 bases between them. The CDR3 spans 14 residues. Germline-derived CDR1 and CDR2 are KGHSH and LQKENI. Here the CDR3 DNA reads TGTGCCAGCTCACCACGGACAGAACCTTTTGGCTACACCTTC. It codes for CASSPRTEPFGYTF. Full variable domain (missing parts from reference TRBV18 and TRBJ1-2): NAGVMQNPRHLVRRRGQEARLRCSPMKGHSHVYWYRQLPEEGLKFMVYLQKENIIDESGMPKERFSAEFPKEGPSILRIQQVVRGDSAAYFCASSPRTEPFGYTFGSGTRLTVV.

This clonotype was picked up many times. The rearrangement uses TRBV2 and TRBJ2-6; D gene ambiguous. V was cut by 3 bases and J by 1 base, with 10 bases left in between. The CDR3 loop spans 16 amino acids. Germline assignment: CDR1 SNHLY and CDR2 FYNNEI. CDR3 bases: TGTGCCAGCAGTGAGGGTACCTCTTCTGGGGCCAACGTCCTGACTTTC. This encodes CASSEGTSSGANVLTF.

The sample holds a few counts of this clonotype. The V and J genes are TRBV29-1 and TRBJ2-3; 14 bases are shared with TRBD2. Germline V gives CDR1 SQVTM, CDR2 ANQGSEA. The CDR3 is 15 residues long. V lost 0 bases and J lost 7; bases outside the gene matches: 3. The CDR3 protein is CSVEETSGGVNTQYF. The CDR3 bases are TGCAGCGTTGAAGAGACTAGCGGGGGGGTGAATACGCAGTATTTT.

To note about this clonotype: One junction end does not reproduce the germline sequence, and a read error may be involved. CDR3 in amino acids: CASSPDRGSYNKQFF. The CDR3 region has the DNA TGTGCCAGCAGCCCGGACAGGGGTTCCTACAATAAGCAGTTCTTC. This sequence joins TRBV7-9 and TRBJ2-1, with 9 nucleotides matching TRBD1. Germline loops: CDR1 SEHNR, CDR2 FQNEAQ (reference sequence). This CDR3 is 15 amino acids long.

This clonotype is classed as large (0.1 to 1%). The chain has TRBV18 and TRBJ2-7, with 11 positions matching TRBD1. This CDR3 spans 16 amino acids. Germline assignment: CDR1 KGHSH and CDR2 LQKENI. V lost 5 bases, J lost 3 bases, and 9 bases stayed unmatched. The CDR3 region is CASSSNPGTGGYEQYF. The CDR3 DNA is TGTGCCAGCTCATCTAATCCCGGGACAGGGGGCTACGAGCAGTACTTC.

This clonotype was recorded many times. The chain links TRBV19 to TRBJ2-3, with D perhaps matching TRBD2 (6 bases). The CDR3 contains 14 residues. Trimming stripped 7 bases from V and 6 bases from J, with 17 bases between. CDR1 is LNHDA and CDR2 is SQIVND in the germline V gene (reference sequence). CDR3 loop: CASTPLTSSDTQYF. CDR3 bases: TGTGCCAGTACTCCCCTCACTAGCTCGGATACGCAGTATTTT.

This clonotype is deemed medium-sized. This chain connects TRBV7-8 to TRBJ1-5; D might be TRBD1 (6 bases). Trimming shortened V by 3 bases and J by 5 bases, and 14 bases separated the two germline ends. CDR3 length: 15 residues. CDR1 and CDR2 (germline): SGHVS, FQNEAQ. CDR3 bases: TGTGCCAGCAGCTTTGGGACACTTGGGGATCAGCCCCAGCATTTT. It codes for CASSFGTLGDQPQHF.

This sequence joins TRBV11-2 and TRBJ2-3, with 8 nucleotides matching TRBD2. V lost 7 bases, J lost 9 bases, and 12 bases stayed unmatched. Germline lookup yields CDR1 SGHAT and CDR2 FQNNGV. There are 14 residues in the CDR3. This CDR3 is CASTLLRGAWTQYF. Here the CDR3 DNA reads TGTGCCAGCACCCTCTTGCGGGGGGCCTGGACGCAGTATTTT.

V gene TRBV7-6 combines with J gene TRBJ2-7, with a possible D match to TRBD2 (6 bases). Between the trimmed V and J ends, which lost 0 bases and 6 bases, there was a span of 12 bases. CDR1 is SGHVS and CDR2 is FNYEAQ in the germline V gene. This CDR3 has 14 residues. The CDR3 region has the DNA TGTGCCAGCAGCTTAGCGAGTGGAGGGCGCGAGCAGTACTTC. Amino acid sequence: CASSLASGGREQYF.

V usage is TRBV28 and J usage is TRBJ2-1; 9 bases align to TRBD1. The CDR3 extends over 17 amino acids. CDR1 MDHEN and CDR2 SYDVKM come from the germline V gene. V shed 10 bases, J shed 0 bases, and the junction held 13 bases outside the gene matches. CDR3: CATLGQGEIRSYNEQFF. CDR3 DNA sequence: TGTGCCACATTGGGACAGGGAGAAATTCGCTCCTACAATGAGCAGTTCTTC. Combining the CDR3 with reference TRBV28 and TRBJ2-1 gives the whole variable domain DVKVTQSSRYLVKRTGEKVFLECVQDMDHENMFWYRQDPGLGLRLIYFSYDVKMKEKGDIPEGYSVSREKKERFSLILESASTNQTSMYLCATLGQGEIRSYNEQFFGPGTRLTVL.

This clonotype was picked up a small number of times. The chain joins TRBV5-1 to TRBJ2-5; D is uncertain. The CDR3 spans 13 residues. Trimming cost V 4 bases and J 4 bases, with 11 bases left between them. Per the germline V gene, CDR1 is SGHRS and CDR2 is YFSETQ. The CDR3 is CASSLSPSETQYF. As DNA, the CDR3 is TGCGCCAGCAGCCTATCTCCGTCAGAGACCCAGTACTTC.

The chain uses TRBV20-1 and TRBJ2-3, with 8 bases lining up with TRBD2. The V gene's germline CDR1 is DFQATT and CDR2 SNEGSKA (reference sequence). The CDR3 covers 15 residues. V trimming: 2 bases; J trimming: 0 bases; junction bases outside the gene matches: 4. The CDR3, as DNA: TGCAGTGCTAGAAGACCTAGCGGGAGCACAGATACGCAGTATTTT. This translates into CSARRPSGSTDTQYF.

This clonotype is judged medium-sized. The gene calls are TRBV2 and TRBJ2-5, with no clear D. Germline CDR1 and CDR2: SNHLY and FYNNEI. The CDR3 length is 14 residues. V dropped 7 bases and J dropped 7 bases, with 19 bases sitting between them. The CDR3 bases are TGTGCCAGCAAGGACGGTGGCCTTTTAGGGACCCAGTACTTC. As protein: CASKDGGLLGTQYF. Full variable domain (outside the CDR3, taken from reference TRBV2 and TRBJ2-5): EPEVTQTPSHQVTQMGQEVILRCVPISNHLYFYWYRQILGQKVEFLVSFYNNEISEKSEIFDDQFSVERPDGSNFTLKIRSTKLEDSAMYFCASKDGGLLGTQYFGPGTRLLVL.

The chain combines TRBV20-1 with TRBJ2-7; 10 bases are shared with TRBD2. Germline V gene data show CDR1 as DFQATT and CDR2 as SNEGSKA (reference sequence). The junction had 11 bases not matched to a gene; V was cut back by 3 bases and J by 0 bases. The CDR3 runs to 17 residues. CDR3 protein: CSARGTSAEISSYEQYF. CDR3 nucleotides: TGCAGTGCTAGGGGGACTAGCGCCGAAATTAGCTCCTACGAGCAGTACTTC.

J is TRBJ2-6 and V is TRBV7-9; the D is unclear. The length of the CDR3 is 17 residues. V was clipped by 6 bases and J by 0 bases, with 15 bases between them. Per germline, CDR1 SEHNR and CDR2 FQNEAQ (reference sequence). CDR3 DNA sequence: TGTGCCAGCAGTTCAGGCTCCCACAGCTCTGGGGCCAACGTCCTGACTTTC. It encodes CASSSGSHSSGANVLTF.

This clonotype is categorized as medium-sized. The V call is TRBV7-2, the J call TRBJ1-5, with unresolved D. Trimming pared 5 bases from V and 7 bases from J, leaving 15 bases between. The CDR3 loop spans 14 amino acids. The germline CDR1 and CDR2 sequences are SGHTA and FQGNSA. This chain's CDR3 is CASSPGFEGQPQHF. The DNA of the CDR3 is TGTGCCAGCAGCCCAGGTTTCGAAGGGCAGCCCCAGCATTTT.

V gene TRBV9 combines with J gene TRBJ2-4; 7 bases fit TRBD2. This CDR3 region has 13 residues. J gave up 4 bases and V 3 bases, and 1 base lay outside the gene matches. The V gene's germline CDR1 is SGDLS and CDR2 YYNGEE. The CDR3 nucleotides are TGTGCCAGCAGCGGAGCGGGAAAAAACATTCAGTACTTC. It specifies CASSGAGKNIQYF.

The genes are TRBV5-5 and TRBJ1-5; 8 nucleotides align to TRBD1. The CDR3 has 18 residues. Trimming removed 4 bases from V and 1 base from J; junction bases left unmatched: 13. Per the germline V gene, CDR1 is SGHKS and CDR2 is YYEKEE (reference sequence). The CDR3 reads CASSGAAGTGYSNQPQHF. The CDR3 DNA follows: TGTGCCAGCAGCGGGGCTGCCGGGACAGGATACAGCAATCAGCCCCAGCATTTT.

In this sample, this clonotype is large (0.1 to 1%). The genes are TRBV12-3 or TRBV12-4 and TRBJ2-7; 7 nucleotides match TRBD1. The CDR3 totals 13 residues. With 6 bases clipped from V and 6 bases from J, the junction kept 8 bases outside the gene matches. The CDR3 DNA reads TGTGCCAGCAGGGCGACGTCAGGGGGCGAGCAGTACTTC. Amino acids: CASRATSGGEQYF.

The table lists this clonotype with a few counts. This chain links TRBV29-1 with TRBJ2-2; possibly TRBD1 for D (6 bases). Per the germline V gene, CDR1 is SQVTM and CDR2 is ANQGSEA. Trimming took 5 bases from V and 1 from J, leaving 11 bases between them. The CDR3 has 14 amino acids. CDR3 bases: TGCAGCGTTCAGGGGAACTTGAACACCGGGGAGCTGTTTTTT. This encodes CSVQGNLNTGELFF.

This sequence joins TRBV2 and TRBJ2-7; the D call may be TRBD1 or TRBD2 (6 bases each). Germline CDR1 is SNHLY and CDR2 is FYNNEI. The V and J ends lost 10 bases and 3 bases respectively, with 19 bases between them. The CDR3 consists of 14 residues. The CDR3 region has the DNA TGTGCCAACCATGTGCGGGACAATAACTACGAGCAGTACTTC. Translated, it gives CANHVRDNNYEQYF.

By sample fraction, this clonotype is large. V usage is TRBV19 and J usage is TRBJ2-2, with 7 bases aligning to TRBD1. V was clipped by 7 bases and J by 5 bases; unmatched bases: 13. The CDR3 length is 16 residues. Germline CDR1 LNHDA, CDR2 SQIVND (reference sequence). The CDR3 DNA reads TGTGCCAGTACCCCGTCACAGGGGCTTTGGACCGGGGAGCTGTTTTTT. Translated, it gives CASTPSQGLWTGELFF.

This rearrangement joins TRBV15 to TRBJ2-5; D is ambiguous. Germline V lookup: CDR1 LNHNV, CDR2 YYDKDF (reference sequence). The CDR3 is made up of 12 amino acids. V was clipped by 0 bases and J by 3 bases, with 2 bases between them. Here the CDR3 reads CATSRDKETQYF. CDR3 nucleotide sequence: TGTGCCACCAGCAGAGACAAAGAGACCCAGTACTTC.

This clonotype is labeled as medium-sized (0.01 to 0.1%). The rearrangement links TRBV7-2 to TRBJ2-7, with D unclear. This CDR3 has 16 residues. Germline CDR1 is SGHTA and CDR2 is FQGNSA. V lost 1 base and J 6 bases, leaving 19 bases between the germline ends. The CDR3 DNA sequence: TGTGCCAGCAGCTTAGTCTCGGGTCCTTGGTCCGGCGAGCAGTACTTC. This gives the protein CASSLVSGPWSGEQYF.